In this sample, the clone carrying this T cell receptor (beta chain) turned up a few times. Sequencing was performed with immunoSEQ multiplex PCR; in TCRdb, only in-frame clones are kept and a portion is missing. This sample has 15,000 to 20,000 clones, with around 88% found just once. This CDR3 region has 15 residues. The V end was cut by 4 bases, the J end by 2 bases, with 15 bases between. Germline CDR1 and CDR2: SEHNR and FQNEAQ (reference sequence). The sample comes from a study of blood T cell repertoires in COVID-19. Study information: Acute and convalescent COVID-19 samples came from the United States, Italy and Spain.

The chain joins TRBV7-9 to TRBJ2-7; tentative D call: TRBD1 (6 bases). The sample taken for sequencing was peripheral blood. The clonotype was recovered from a human donor in a cohort sampled during active COVID-19. The CDR3 nucleotides are TGTGCCAGCAGCTCAAGGACAGACCCCACCTACGAGCAGTACTTC. Residues: CASSSRTDPTYEQYF.